The 9 T cell receptor beta chains given below trace back to one sample, sequenced in a study of shared clonotypes between healthy human individuals. Profiling relied on immunoSEQ multiplex PCR, and the TCRdb table lists in-frame clones only, not all of them. Of about 2.4 million clones listed, roughly 93% were seen once; the top ten hold around 0.37%. The sequenced sample consisted of naive CD4+ T cells from PBMCs. The subset was: CD45RA+ positively selected. The source of these receptors is a man aged 18 to 29 in good health. Some clones in this sample may be carry-over from other donors' samples.

This clone appeared a single time. J is TRBJ1-5 and V is TRBV28, with a weak D call TRBD1 (5 bases). This CDR3 is 15 amino acids long. CDR1 and CDR2 (germline): MDHEN, SYDVKM. V was clipped by 7 bases and J by 6 bases, with 19 bases between them. CDR3 amino acids: CASIPSAGEPQPQHF. CDR3 bases: TGTGCCAGCATCCCCTCAGCGGGGGAGCCTCAGCCCCAGCATTTT.

J is TRBJ1-2 and V is TRBV7-2; D is undetermined. Trimming took 4 bases from V and 8 from J, leaving 11 bases between them. Germline V CDR1 and CDR2: SGHTA, FQGNSA. This CDR3 has 12 amino acids. Written as DNA, the CDR3 is TGTGCCAGCAGCTCCCGCCTCGGCGGCTACACCTTC. This codes for CASSSRLGGYTF.

The chain recombines TRBV4-2 with TRBJ2-3, with TRBD2 identical over 9 bases. Germline CDR1 is LGHNA and CDR2 is YNFKEQ. The CDR3 loop spans 15 amino acids. Trimming removed 0 bases from V and 6 bases from J; junction bases left unmatched: 4. This CDR3 reads CASSQEGGRGDTQYF. Here the CDR3 DNA reads TGTGCCAGCAGCCAAGAGGGCGGGAGGGGTGATACGCAGTATTTT.

The chain has TRBV5-4 and TRBJ1-3; D is undetermined. V shed 0 bases and J shed 0 bases, with 10 bases lying between them. The germline V gene has CDR1 SGHNT and CDR2 YYREEE (reference sequence). The CDR3 runs 16 residues. CDR3 sequence reads: CASSLGPSNSGNTIYF. The CDR3 coding sequence is TGTGCCAGCAGCTTGGGGCCAAGTAACTCTGGAAACACCATATATTTT.

The genes are TRBV2 and TRBJ2-6; unclear D gene. The CDR3 has 12 residues. With 5 bases removed from V and 8 bases from J, the gap between germline ends came to 7 bases. Germline CDR1 is SNHLY and CDR2 is FYNNEI. The CDR3 protein is CASSLLTNVLTF. Here the CDR3 DNA reads TGTGCCAGCAGTTTGTTGACCAACGTCCTGACTTTC.

The V and J genes are TRBV4-1 and TRBJ1-5; no firm D call. This CDR3 contains 15 residues. V was pared by 0 bases and J by 9 bases, with 15 bases between. The germline CDR1 and CDR2 sequences are MGHRA and YSYEKL. For the CDR3, the DNA is TGCGCCAGCAGCCAAGAAGCTCAGGTGCCGCTGCCCCAGCATTTT. Amino acids: CASSQEAQVPLPQHF.

V and J are TRBV28 and TRBJ2-1; 13 positions agree with TRBD2. Losses at the gene ends were 4 bases for V and 5 bases for J; bases not matched to a gene: 5. The CDR3 runs to 16 residues. CDR1 and CDR2 from the germline V gene are MDHEN and SYDVKM. CDR3 in DNA: TGTGCCAGCAGTTCCCAGGGACTAGCGGGGCACAATGAGCAGTTCTTC. It codes for CASSSQGLAGHNEQFF.

The genes are TRBV6-1 and TRBJ2-1; D unclear. Germline lookup yields CDR1 MNHNS and CDR2 SASEGT. The CDR3 loop spans 15 amino acids. The germline V and J ends were trimmed by 7 bases and 0 bases, with 13 bases remaining between them. DNA of the CDR3: TGTGCCAGCAAATCCAGCCCGGGCTCCTACAATGAGCAGTTCTTC. Encoded protein: CASKSSPGSYNEQFF.

The J gene is TRBJ2-5, the V gene TRBV7-9; the D call may be TRBD1 or TRBD2 (5 bases each). The germline V gene has CDR1 SEHNR and CDR2 FQNEAQ (reference sequence). Trimming took off 5 bases at V and 4 bases at J, with 14 bases between the two ends. The CDR3 extends over 14 amino acids. CDR3 protein: CASSTGRSLETQYF. The CDR3 coding sequence is TGTGCCAGCAGCACGGGACGATCCCTAGAGACCCAGTACTTC.